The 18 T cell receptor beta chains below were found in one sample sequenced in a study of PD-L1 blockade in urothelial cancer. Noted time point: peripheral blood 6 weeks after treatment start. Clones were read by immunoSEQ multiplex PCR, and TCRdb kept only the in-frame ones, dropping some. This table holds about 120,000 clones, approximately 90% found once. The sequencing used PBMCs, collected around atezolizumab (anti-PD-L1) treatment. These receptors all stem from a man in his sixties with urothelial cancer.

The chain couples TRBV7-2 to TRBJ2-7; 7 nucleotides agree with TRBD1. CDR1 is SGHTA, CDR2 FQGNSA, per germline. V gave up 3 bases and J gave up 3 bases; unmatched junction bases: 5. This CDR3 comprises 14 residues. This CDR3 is CASSLHRGSYEQYF. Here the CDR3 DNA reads TGTGCCAGCAGCTTGCACAGGGGAAGCTACGAGCAGTACTTC.

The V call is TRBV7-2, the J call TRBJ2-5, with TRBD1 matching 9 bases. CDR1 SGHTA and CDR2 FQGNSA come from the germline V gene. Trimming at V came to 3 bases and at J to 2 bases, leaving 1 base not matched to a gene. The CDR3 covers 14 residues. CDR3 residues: CASSFDRGQETQYF. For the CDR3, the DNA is TGTGCCAGCAGCTTCGACAGGGGGCAAGAGACCCAGTACTTC.

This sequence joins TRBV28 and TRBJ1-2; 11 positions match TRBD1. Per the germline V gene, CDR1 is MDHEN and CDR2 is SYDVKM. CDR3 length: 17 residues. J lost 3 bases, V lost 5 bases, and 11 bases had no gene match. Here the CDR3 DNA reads TGTGCCAGCAGTAACGGACAGGGGGCCATTTATGACTATGGCTACACCTTC. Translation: CASSNGQGAIYDYGYTF.

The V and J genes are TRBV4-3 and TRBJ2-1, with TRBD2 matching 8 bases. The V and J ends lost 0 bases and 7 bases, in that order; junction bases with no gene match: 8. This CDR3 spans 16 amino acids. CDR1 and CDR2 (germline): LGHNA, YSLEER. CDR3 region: CASSQDRAGGLNEQFF. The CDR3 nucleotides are TGCGCCAGCAGCCAAGATCGGGCGGGGGGTTTAAATGAGCAGTTCTTC.

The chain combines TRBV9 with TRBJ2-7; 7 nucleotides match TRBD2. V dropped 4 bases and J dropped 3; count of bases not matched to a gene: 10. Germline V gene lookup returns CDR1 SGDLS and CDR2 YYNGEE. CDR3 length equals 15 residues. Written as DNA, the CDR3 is TGTGCCAGCAGCCCGGGGGGTTTGCGGAGCTACGAGCAGTACTTC. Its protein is CASSPGGLRSYEQYF.

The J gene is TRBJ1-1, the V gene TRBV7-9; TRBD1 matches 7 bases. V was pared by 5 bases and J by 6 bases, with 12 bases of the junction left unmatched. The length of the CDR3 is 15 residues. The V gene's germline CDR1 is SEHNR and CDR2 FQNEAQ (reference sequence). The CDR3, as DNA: TGTGCCAGCAGCCCTCCCGGGACAGAGACTTCTGAAGCTTTCTTT. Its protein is CASSPPGTETSEAFF.

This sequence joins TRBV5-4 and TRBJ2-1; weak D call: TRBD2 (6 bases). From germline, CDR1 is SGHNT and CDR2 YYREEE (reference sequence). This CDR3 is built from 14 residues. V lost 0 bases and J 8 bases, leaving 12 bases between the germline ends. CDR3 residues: CASSLGLEAHEQFF. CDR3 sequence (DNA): TGTGCCAGCAGCTTGGGACTAGAGGCCCATGAGCAGTTCTTC.

CDR3 coding DNA: TGTGCCAGTAGGCCGGGACAGGGGGCGAATGGCTACACCTTC. It codes for CASRPGQGANGYTF. This sequence joins TRBV19 and TRBJ1-2; TRBD1 matches at 12 bases. This CDR3 contains 14 residues. V dropped 6 bases and J dropped 6; count of bases not matched to a gene: 5. From germline, CDR1 is LNHDA and CDR2 SQIVND (reference sequence).

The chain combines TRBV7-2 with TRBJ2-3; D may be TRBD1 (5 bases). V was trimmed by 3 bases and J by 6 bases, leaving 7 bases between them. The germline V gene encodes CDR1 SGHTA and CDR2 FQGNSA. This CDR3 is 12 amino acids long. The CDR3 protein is CASSLGRDTQYF. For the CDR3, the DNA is TGTGCCAGCAGCTTGGGGCGGGATACGCAGTATTTT.

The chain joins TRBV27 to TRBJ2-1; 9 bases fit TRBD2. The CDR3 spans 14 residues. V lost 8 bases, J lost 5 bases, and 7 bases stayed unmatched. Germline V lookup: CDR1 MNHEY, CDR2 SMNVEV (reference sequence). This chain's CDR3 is CASGLAGGNNEQFF. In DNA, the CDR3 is TGTGCCAGCGGGTTGGCGGGAGGGAACAATGAGCAGTTCTTC.

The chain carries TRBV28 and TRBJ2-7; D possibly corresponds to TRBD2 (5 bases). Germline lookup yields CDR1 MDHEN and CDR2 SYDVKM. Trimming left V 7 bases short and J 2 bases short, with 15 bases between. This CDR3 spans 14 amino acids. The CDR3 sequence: CASTGSFGTYEQYF. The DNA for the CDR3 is TGTGCCAGCACCGGGTCCTTCGGGACCTACGAGCAGTACTTC. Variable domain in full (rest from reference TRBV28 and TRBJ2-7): DVKVTQSSRYLVKRTGEKVFLECVQDMDHENMFWYRQDPGLGLRLIYFSYDVKMKEKGDIPEGYSVSREKKERFSLILESASTNQTSMYLCASTGSFGTYEQYFGPGTRLTVT.

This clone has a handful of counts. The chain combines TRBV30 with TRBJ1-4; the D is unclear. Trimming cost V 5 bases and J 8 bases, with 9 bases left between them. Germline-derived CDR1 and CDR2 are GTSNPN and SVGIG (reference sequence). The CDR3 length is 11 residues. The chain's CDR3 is CAWALGEKLFF. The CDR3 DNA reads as TGTGCCTGGGCTCTCGGGGAAAAACTGTTTTTT.

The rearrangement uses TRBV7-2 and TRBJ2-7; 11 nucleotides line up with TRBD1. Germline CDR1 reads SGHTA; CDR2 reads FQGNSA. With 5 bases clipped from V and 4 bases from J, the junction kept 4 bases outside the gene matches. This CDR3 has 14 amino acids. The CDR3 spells CASSLDRGRYEQYF. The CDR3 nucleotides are TGTGCCAGCAGCCTGGACAGGGGGCGATACGAGCAGTACTTC.

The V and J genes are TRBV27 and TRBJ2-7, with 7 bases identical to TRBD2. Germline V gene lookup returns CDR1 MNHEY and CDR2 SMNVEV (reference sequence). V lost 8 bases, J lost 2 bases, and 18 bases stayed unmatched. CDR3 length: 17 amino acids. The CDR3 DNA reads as TGTGCCAGCGGGGGGGAGGGCCAAAGAAATCCGACCTACGAGCAGTACTTC. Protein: CASGGEGQRNPTYEQYF.

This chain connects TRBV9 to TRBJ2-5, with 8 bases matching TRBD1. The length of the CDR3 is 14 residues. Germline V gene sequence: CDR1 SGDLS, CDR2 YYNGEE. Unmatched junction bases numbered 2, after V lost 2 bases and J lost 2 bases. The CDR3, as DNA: TGTGCCAGCAGCGTTGGGGACAGGCAAGAGACCCAGTACTTC. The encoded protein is CASSVGDRQETQYF.

The CDR3 spells CASRPLAGFGELFF. The CDR3 DNA follows: TGTGCCAGCAGACCTCTAGCGGGGTTCGGGGAGCTGTTTTTT. J is TRBJ2-2 and V is TRBV6-1, with 9 bases matching TRBD2. The CDR3 consists of 14 residues. Germline values: CDR1 MNHNS, CDR2 SASEGT. V was clipped by 6 bases and J by 7 bases; unmatched bases: 6.

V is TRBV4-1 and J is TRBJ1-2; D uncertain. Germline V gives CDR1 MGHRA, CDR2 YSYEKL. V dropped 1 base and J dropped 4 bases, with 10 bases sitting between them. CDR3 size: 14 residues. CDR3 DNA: TGCGCCAGCAGCCAAGGTCCTTCCTTCTATGGCTACACCTTC. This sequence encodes CASSQGPSFYGYTF.

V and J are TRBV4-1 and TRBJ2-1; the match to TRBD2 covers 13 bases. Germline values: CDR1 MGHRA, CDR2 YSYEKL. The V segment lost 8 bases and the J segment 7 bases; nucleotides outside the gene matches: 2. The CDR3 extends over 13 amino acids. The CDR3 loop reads CASGLAGDNEQFF. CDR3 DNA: TGCGCCAGCGGACTAGCGGGAGATAATGAGCAGTTCTTC.